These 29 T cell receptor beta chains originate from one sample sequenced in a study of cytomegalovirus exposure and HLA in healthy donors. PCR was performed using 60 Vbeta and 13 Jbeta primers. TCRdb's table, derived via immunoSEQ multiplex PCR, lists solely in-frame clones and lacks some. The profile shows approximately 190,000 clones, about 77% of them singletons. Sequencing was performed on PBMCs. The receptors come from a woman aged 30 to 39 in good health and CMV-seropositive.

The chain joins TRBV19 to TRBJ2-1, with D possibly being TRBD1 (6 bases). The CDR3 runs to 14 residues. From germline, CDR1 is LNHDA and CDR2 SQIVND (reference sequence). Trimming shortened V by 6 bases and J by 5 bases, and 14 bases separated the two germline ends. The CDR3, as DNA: TGTGCCAGTAGCGCCCAGGGGATGGACAATGAGCAGTTCTTC. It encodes CASSAQGMDNEQFF.

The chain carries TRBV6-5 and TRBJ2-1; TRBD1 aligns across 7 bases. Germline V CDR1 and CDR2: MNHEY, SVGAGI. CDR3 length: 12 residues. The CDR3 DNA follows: TGTGCACAGGGGCCATCTGGGGATGAGCAGTTCTTC. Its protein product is CAQGPSGDEQFF.

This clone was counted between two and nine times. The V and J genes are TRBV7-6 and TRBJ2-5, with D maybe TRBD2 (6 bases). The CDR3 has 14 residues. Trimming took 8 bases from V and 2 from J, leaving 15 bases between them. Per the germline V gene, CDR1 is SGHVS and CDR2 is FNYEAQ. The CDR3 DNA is TGTGCCAGCCTTGCGGGGTACGCTCAAGAGACCCAGTACTTC. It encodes CASLAGYAQETQYF.

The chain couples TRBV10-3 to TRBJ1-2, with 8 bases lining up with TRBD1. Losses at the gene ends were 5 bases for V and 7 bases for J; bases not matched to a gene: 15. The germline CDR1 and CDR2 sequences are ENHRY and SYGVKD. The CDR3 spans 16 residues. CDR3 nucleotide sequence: TGTGCCATCAGTCAACAAAGACGACAGGGGACTGGTGGCTACACCTTC. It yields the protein CAISQQRRQGTGGYTF.

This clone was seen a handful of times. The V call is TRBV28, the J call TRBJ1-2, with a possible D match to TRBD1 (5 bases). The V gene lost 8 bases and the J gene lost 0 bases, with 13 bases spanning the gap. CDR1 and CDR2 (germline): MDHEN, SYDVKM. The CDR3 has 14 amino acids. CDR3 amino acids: CASLPTAANYGYTF. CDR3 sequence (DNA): TGTGCCAGCCTACCGACAGCCGCTAACTATGGCTACACCTTC.

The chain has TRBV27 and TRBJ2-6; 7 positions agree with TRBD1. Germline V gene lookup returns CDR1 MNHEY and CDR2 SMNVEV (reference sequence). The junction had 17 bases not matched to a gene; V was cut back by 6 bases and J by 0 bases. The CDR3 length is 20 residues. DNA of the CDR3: TGTGCCAGCAGAATGGCAGGGGGATTCTTGATTCTCTCTGGGGCCAACGTCCTGACTTTC. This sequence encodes CASRMAGGFLILSGANVLTF.

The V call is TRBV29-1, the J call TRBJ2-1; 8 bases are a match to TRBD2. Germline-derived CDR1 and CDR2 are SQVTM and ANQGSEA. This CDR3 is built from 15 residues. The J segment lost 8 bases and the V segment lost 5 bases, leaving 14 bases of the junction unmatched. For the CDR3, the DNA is TGCAGCGTTCATGGACTAGCCCCTCATAGGGATGAGCAGTTCTTC. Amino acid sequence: CSVHGLAPHRDEQFF.

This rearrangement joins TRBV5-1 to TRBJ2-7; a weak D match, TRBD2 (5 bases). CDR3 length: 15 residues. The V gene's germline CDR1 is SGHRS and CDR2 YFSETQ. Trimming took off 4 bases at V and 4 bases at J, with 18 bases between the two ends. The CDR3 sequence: CASSPSSGPVYEQYF. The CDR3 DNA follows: TGCGCCAGCAGCCCTAGCAGCGGACCCGTATACGAGCAGTACTTC.

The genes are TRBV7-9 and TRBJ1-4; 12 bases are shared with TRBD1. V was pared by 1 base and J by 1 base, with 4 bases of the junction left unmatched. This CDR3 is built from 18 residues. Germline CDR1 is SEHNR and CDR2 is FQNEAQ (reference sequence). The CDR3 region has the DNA TGTGCCAGCAGCTTAGTCGGGACAGGGGGCTTAACTAATGAAAAACTGTTTTTT. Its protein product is CASSLVGTGGLTNEKLFF.

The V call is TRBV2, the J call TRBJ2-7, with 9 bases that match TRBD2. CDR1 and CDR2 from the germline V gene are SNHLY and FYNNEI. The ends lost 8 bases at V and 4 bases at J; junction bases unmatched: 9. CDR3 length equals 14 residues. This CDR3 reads CASGLGLAGYEQYF. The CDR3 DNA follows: TGTGCCAGCGGTCTGGGGCTAGCGGGGTACGAGCAGTACTTC.

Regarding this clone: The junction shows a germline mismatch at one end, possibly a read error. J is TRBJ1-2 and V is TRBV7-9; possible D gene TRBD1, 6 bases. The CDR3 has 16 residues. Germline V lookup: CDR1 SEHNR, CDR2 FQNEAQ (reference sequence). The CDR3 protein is CASRLEGQLLNYGYTF. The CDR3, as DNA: TGTGCCAGCAGATTAGAAGGACAGCTACTTAACTATGGCTACACCTTC.

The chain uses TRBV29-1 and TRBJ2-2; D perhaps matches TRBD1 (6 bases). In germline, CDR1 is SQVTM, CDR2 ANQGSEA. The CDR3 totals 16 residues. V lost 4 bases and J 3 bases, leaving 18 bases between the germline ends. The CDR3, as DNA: TGCAGCGTTGGAGGGGCCCAGGGGAAATACACCGGGGAGCTGTTTTTT. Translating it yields CSVGGAQGKYTGELFF.

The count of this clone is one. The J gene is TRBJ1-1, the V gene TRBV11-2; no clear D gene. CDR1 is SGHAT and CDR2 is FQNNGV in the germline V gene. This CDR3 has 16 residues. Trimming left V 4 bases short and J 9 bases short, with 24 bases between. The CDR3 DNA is TGTGCCAGCAGCTCATCCAGCCTGGGGATGGGAGGCCAAGCTTTCTTT. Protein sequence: CASSSSSLGMGGQAFF.

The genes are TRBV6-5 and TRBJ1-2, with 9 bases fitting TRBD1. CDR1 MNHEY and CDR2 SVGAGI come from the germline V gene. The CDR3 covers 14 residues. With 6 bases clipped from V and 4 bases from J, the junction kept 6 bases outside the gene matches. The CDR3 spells CASSRDRDAYGYTF. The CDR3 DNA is TGTGCCAGCAGCCGGGACAGGGATGCCTATGGCTACACCTTC.

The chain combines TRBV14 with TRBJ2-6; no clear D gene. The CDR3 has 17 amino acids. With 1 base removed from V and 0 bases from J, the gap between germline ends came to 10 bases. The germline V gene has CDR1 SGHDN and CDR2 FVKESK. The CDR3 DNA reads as TGTGCCAGCAGCCAAGGAAGACTCCGCTCTGGGGCCAACGTCCTGACTTTC. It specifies CASSQGRLRSGANVLTF.

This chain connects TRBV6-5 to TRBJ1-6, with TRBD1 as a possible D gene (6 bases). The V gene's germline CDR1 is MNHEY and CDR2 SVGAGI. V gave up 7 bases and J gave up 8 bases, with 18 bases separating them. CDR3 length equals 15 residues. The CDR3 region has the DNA TGTGCCAGCAAGCCCTCGGGACAAGCTTATTCACCCCTCCACTTT. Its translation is CASKPSGQAYSPLHF.

CDR3 DNA sequence: TGTGCCAGGGGGGCCGGAGCGGGAAAGACAGATACGCAGTATTTT. This encodes CARGAGAGKTDTQYF. This chain uses TRBV2 with TRBJ2-3, with D perhaps matching TRBD2 (7 bases). The CDR3 runs 15 residues. The V and J ends lost 9 bases and 3 bases respectively, with 19 bases between them. Per the germline V gene, CDR1 is SNHLY and CDR2 is FYNNEI.

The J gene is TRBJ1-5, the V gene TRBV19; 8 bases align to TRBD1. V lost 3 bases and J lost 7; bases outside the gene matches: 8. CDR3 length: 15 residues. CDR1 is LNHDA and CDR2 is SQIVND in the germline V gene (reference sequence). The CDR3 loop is CASSISPGGPQPQHF. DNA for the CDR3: TGTGCCAGTAGTATTTCCCCAGGGGGCCCGCAGCCCCAGCATTTT.

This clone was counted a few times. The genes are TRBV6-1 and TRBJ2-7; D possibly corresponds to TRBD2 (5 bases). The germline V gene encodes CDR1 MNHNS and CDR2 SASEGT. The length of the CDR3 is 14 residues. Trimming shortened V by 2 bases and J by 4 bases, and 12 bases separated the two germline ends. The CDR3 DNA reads TGTGCCAGCAGTGAACGGACCCGCGGGTACGAGCAGTACTTC. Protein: CASSERTRGYEQYF.

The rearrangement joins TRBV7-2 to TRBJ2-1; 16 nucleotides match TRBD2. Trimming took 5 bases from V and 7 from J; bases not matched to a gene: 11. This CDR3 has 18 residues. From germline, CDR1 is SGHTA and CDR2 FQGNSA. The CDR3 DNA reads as TGTGCCAGCAGCGGCGCCGGGACTAGCGGGGGGGCGTGGAATGAGCAGTTCTTC. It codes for CASSGAGTSGGAWNEQFF.

Here the CDR3 DNA reads TGTGCCAGCTCACTGGAGCCGATCAGGGGGCGTGGTGAAGCTTTCTTT. Translated, it gives CASSLEPIRGRGEAFF. This rearrangement joins TRBV18 to TRBJ1-1, with 8 bases aligning to TRBD1. J lost 7 bases, V lost 4 bases, and 14 bases had no gene match. This CDR3 is built from 16 residues. Germline CDR1 KGHSH, CDR2 LQKENI.

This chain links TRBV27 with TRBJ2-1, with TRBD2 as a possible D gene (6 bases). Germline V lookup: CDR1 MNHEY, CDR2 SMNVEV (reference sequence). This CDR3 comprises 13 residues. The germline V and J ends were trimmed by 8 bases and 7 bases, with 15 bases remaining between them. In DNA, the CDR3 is TGTGCCAGCCGTTCGGGGGAAGTGAATGAGCAGTTCTTC. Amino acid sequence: CASRSGEVNEQFF.

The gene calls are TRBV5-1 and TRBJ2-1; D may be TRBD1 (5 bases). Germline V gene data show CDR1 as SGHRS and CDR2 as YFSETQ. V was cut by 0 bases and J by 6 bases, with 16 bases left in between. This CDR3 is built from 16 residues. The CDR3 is CASSLAPGRQGNEQFF. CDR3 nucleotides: TGCGCCAGCAGCTTGGCCCCAGGGCGGCAGGGCAATGAGCAGTTCTTC. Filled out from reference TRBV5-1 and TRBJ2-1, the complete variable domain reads KAGVTQTPRYLIKTRGQQVTLSCSPISGHRSVSWYQQTPGQGLQFLFEYFSETQRNKGNFPGRFSGRQFSNSRSEMNVSTLELGDSALYLCASSLAPGRQGNEQFFGPGTRLTVL.

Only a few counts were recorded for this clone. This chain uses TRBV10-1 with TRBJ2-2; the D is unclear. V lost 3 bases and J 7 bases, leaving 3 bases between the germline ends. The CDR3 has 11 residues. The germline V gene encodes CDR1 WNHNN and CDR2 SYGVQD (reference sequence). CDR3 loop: CASSDSGELFF. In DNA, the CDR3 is TGCGCCAGCAGTGATAGCGGGGAGCTGTTTTTT.

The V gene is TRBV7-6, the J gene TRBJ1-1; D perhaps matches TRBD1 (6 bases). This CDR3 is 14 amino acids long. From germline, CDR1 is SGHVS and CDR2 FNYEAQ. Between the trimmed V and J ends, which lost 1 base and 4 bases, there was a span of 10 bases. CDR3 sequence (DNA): TGTGCCAGCAGCTTAGTTCAGGGGACCACTGAAGCTTTCTTT. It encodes CASSLVQGTTEAFF.

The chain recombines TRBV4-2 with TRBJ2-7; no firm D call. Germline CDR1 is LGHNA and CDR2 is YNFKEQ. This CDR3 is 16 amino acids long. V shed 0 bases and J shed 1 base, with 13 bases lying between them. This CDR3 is CASSQELSGESYEQYF. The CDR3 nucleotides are TGTGCCAGCAGCCAAGAACTCTCTGGTGAGTCCTACGAGCAGTACTTC.

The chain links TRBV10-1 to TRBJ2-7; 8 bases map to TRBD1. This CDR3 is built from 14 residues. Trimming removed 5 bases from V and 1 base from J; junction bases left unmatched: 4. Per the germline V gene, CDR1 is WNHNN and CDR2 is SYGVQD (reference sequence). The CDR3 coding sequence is TGCGCCAGCAGTCCCGGGACAGGATCCTACGAGCAGTACTTC. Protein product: CASSPGTGSYEQYF.

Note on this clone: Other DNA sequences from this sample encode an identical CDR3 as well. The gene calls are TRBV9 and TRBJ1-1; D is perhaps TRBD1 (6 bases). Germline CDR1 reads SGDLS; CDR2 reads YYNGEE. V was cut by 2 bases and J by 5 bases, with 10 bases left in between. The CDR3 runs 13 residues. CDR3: CASSVDRSTEAFF. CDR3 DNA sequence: TGTGCCAGCAGCGTTGACAGGAGTACTGAAGCTTTCTTT.

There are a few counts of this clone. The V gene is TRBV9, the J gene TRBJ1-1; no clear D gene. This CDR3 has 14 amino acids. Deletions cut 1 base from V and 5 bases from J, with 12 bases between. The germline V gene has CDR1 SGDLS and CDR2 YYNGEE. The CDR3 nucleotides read TGTGCCAGCAGCGTATCACCCCGAGTGACTGAAGCTTTCTTT. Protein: CASSVSPRVTEAFF. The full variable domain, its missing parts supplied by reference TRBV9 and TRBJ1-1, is DSGVTQTPKHLITATGQRVTLRCSPRSGDLSVYWYQQSLDQGLQFLIQYYNGEERAKGNILERFSAQQFPDLHSELNLSSLELGDSALYFCASSVSPRVTEAFFGQGTRLTVV.